This T cell receptor (beta chain) appears in the sequencing data of a study of CD8 T cells in Susac syndrome. Healthy donors matched for age and sex were used as controls. Negative isolation yielded the CD8+ and CD4+ T cells, while FACS enriched the TEMRA cells. Germline V gives CDR1 SEHNR, CDR2 FQNEAQ (reference sequence). The V end was cut by 4 bases, the J end by 2 bases, with 13 bases between. The CDR3 length is 15 residues. To note about this clonotype: Its matching antigen is unknown.

Study observations and caveats: It was acknowledged in the study that the number of individuals who were included in its TCR sequencing and HLA analysis was relatively small.

When the RNA was reverse transcribed, random hexamers were used with an input of about 0.45 to 1 ug. A single record per CDR3 protein comes from TCRdb applying MiXCR to the immunoSEQ multiplex PCR reads. The table lists around 200,000 distinct CDR3 sequences, roughly 95% of them singletons. The sequenced sample consisted of CD4+ T cells from PBMCs. The rearrangement uses TRBV7-9 and TRBJ2-3, with D unresolved. The receptor comes from a human donor in good health. The CDR3 region has the DNA TGTGCCAGCAGCTCGCTCCGACCCCCCACAGATACGCAGTATTTT. This encodes CASSSLRPPTDTQYF. Variable domain in full (rest from reference TRBV7-9 and TRBJ2-3): DTGVSQNPRHKITKRGQNVTFRCDPISEHNRLYWYRQTLGQGPEFLTYFQNEAQLEKSRLLSDRFSAERPKGSFSTLEIQRTEQGDSAMYLCASSSLRPPTDTQYFGPGTRLTVL.